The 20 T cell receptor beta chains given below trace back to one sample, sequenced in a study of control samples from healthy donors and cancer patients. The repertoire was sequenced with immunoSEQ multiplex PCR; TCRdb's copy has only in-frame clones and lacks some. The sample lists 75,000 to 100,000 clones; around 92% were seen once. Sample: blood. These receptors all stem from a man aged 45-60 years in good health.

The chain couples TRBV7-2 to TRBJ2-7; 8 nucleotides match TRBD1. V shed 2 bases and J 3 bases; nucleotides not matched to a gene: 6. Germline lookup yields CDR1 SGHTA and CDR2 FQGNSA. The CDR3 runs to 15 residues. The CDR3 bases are TGTGCCAGCAGCTTATGGGCAGGGGGCCTCTACGAGCAGTACTTC. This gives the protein CASSLWAGGLYEQYF.

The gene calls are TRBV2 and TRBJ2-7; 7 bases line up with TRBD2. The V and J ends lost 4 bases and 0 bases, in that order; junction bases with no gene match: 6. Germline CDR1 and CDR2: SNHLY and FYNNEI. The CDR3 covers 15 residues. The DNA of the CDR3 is TGTGCCAGCAGTGGGCTGGGGGGGTCCTCCTACGAGCAGTACTTC. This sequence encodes CASSGLGGSSYEQYF. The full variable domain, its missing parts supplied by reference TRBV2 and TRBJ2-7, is EPEVTQTPSHQVTQMGQEVILRCVPISNHLYFYWYRQILGQKVEFLVSFYNNEISEKSEIFDDQFSVERPDGSNFTLKIRSTKLEDSAMYFCASSGLGGSSYEQYFGPGTRLTVT.

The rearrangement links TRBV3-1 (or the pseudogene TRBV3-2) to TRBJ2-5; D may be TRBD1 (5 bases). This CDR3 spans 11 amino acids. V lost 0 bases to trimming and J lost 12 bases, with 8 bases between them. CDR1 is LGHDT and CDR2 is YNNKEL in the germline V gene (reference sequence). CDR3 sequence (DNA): TGTGCCAGCAGCCAAGACGAAGGGGAGTACTTC. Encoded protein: CASSQDEGEYF.

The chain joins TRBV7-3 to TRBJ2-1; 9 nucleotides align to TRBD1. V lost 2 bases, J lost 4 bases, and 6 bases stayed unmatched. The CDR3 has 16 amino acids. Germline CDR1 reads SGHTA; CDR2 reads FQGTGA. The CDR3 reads CASSLVPGQGYNEQFF. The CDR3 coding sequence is TGTGCCAGCAGCTTAGTCCCGGGACAGGGTTACAATGAGCAGTTCTTC.

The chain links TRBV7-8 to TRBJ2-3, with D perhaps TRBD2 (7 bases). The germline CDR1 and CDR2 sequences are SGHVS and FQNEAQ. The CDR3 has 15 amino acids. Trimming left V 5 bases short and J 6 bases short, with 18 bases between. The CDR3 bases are TGTGCCAGCAGCCTCGGGGGGCTAGACCCGGATACGCAGTATTTT. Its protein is CASSLGGLDPDTQYF.

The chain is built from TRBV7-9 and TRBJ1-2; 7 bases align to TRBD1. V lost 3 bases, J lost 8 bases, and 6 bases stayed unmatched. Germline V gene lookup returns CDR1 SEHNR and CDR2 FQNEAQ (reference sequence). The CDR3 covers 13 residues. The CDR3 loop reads CASSFTDRDGYTF. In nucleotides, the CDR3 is TGTGCCAGCAGCTTCACCGACAGGGACGGCTACACCTTC.

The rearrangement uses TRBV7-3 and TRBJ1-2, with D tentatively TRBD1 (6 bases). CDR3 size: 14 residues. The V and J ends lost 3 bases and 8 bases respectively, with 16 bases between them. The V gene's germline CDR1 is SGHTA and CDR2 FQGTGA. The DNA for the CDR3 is TGTGCCAGCAGCTTTGGGGACAATTTGCAGGGCTACACCTTC. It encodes CASSFGDNLQGYTF.

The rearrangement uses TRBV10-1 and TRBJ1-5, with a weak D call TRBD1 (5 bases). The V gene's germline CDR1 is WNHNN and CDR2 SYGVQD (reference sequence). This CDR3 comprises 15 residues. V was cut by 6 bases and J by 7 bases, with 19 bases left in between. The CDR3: CASRGGGDRGQPQHF. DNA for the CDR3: TGCGCCAGCAGGGGGGGAGGGGATAGAGGACAGCCCCAGCATTTT.

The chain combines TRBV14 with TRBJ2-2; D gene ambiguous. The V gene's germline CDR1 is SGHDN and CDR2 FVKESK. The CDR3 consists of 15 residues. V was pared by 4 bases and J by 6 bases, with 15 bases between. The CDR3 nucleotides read TGTGCCAGCAGCCGAGAACTACAACGAGCCGGGGAGCTGTTTTTT. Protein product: CASSRELQRAGELFF.

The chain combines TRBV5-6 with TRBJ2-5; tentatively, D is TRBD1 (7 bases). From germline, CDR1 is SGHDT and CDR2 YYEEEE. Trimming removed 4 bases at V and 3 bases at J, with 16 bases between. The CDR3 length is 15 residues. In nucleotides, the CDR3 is TGTGCCAGCAGCGTAAGCAGGGGGGTAAAAGAGACCCAGTACTTC. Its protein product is CASSVSRGVKETQYF. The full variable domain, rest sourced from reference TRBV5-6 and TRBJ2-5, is DAGVTQSPTHLIKTRGQQVTLRCSPKSGHDTVSWYQQALGQGPQFIFQYYEEEERQRGNFPDRFSGHQFPNYSSELNVNALLLGDSALYLCASSVSRGVKETQYFGPGTRLLVL.

CDR3 in amino acids: CASCGEGDRGRESYEQYF. The CDR3 DNA sequence: TGCGCCAGCTGTGGAGAGGGGGACAGGGGGCGGGAGTCCTACGAGCAGTACTTC. This chain links TRBV10-1 with TRBJ2-7, with 12 bases aligning to TRBD1. CDR3 size: 18 residues. The junction had 15 bases not matched to a gene; V was cut back by 8 bases and J by 1 base. CDR1 WNHNN and CDR2 SYGVQD come from the germline V gene (reference sequence).

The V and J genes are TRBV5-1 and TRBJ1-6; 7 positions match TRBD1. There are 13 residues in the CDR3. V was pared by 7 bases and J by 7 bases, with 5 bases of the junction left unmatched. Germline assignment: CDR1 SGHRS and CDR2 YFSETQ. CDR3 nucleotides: TGCGCCAGCTCTGGGGGACAGAATTCACCCCTCCACTTT. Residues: CASSGGQNSPLHF.

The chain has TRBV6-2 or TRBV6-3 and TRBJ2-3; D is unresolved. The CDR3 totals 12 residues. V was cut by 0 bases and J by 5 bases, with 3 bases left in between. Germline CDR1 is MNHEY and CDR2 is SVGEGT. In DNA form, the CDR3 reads TGTGCCAGCAGTTACTCAGGAGATACGCAGTATTTT. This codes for CASSYSGDTQYF.

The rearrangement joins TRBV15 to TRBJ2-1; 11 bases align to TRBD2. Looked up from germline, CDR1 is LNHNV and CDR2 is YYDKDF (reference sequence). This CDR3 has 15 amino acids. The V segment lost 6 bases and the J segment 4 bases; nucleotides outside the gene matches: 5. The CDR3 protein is CATRFGTSGYNEQFF. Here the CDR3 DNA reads TGTGCCACCAGGTTTGGGACTAGCGGTTACAATGAGCAGTTCTTC. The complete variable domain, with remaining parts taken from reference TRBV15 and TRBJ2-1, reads DAMVIQNPRYQVTQFGKPVTLSCSQTLNHNVMYWYQQKSSQAPKLLFHYYDKDFNNEADTPDNFQSRRPNTSFCFLDIRSPGLGDTAMYLCATRFGTSGYNEQFFGPGTRLTVL.

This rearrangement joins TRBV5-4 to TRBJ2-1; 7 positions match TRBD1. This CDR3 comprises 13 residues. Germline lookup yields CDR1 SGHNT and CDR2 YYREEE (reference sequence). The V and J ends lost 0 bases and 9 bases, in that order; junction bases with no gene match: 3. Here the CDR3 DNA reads TGTGCCAGCAGCTTGGGAGGGGGCGTTGAGCAGTTCTTC. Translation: CASSLGGGVEQFF.

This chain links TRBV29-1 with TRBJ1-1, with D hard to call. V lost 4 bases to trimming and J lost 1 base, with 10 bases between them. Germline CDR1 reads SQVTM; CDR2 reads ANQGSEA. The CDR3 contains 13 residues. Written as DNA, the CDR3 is TGCAGCGTTGGGGTCCCGACGAACACTGAAGCTTTCTTT. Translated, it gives CSVGVPTNTEAFF. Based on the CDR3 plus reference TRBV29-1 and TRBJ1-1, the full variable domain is SAVISQKPSRDICQRGTSLTIQCQVDSQVTMMFWYRQQPGQSLTLIATANQGSEATYESGFVIDKFPISRPNLTFSTLTVSNMSPEDSSIYLCSVGVPTNTEAFFGQGTRLTVV.

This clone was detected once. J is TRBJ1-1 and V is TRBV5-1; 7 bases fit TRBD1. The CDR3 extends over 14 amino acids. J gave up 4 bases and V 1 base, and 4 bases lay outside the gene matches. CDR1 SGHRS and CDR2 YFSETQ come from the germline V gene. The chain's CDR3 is CASSLLQGGTEAFF. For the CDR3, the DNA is TGCGCCAGCAGCTTGTTGCAGGGGGGCACTGAAGCTTTCTTT.

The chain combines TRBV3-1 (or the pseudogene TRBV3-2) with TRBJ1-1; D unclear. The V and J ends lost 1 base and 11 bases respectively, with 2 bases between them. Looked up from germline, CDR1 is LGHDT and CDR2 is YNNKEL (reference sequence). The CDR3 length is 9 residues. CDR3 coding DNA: TGTGCCAGCAGCCAAGGTGCTTTCTTT. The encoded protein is CASSQGAFF.

The CDR3 sequence is CASSLGLAGEQYF. The CDR3 bases are TGTGCCAGCAGCTTAGGACTAGCGGGCGAGCAGTACTTC. J is TRBJ2-7 and V is TRBV7-8, with 10 bases that match TRBD2. This CDR3 region has 13 residues. Germline CDR1 reads SGHVS; CDR2 reads FQNEAQ. The V segment lost 1 base and the J segment 6 bases; nucleotides outside the gene matches: 0.

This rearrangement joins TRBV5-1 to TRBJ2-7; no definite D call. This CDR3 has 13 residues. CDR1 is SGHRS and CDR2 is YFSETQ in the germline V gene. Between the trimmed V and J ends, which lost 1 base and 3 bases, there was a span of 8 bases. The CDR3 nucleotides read TGCGCCAGCAGCTTGTCCACCTTCTACGAGCAGTACTTC. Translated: CASSLSTFYEQYF.